Below, 22 T cell receptor beta chains from the same sample are listed, as sequenced in a study of sequential checkpoint blockade in melanoma. Treatment noted: randomized to nivolumab then ipilimumab (arm A) or the reverse (arm B). Clones were sequenced by immunoSEQ multiplex PCR, and TCRdb holds only the in-frame ones, with some missing. The profile shows thousands of clones, over 40% of them singletons. The sample here was CD8+ T cells sorted from blood (inferred from file names), taken from a patient given nivolumab and ipilimumab in sequence. The receptors derive from a human donor with melanoma.

The table lists this clone with a few counts. The rearrangement joins TRBV10-3 to TRBJ1-6; D is possibly TRBD1 (6 bases). V was trimmed by 2 bases and J by 9 bases, leaving 11 bases between them. CDR1 ENHRY and CDR2 SYGVKD come from the germline V gene. The CDR3 spans 14 residues. For the CDR3, the DNA is TGTGCCATCAGTGAGACAGGGATCAGTTCACCCCTCCACTTT. As protein: CAISETGISSPLHF.

The V and J genes are TRBV5-1 and TRBJ1-4; perhaps TRBD1 as D (5 bases). Germline CDR1 SGHRS, CDR2 YFSETQ. CDR3 size: 16 residues. V lost 0 bases, J lost 4 bases, and 13 bases lay in between. The CDR3 nucleotides read TGCGCCAGCAGCTTGGCCTATGCAGGGCTTAATGAAAAACTGTTTTTT. Encoded protein: CASSLAYAGLNEKLFF.

Comment on this clone: This specimen includes other DNA sequences encoding the same CDR3. This chain links TRBV18 with TRBJ2-1; D is possibly TRBD1 (6 bases). This CDR3 has 13 amino acids. Germline assignment: CDR1 KGHSH and CDR2 LQKENI. V lost 6 bases and J lost 4, with 10 bases in between. The DNA for the CDR3 is TGTGCCAGCTCTCCCACAGGGTACAATGAGCAGTTCTTC. Encoded protein: CASSPTGYNEQFF.

This sequence joins TRBV7-6 and TRBJ2-7; D not resolved. Germline assignment: CDR1 SGHVS and CDR2 FNYEAQ. This CDR3 has 13 amino acids. Trimming took 2 bases from V and 5 from J, leaving 10 bases between them. The CDR3 spells CASSLKQHNEQYF. The CDR3 DNA sequence: TGTGCCAGCAGCTTAAAACAGCACAACGAGCAGTACTTC.

By share of the sample, this clone is medium-sized. The chain uses TRBV7-2 and TRBJ2-7; possible D gene TRBD1, 6 bases. Germline V lookup: CDR1 SGHTA, CDR2 FQGNSA. CDR3 length equals 17 residues. Trimming took off 5 bases at V and 6 bases at J, with 26 bases between the two ends. The CDR3 DNA follows: TGTGCCAGCAGCCCTGCGGCGGTACTCCACCTGGGGGCCGAGCAGTACTTC. This sequence encodes CASSPAAVLHLGAEQYF.

This clone has more than one count but fewer than ten. V gene TRBV29-1 combines with J gene TRBJ1-2, with 9 nucleotides matching TRBD1. Looked up from germline, CDR1 is SQVTM and CDR2 is ANQGSEA. V shed 5 bases and J 5 bases; nucleotides not matched to a gene: 6. The CDR3 spans 13 residues. The CDR3 region has the DNA TGCAGCGTTCCGGGACAGGGAGTATATGGCTACACCTTC. It is translated as CSVPGQGVYGYTF.

The V and J genes are TRBV7-2 and TRBJ2-7, with 8 bases matching TRBD1. The CDR3 is 15 residues long. Trimming took 6 bases from V and 0 from J; bases not matched to a gene: 7. CDR1 and CDR2 from the germline V gene are SGHTA and FQGNSA. The CDR3 loop reads CASRQDRASSYEQYF. For the CDR3, the DNA is TGTGCCAGCAGACAGGACAGGGCGAGCTCCTACGAGCAGTACTTC. The complete variable domain, with remaining parts taken from reference TRBV7-2 and TRBJ2-7, reads GAGVSQSPSNKVTEKGKDVELRCDPISGHTALYWYRQSLGQGLEFLIYFQGNSAPDKSGLPSDRFSAERTGGSVSTLTIQRTQQEDSAVYLCASRQDRASSYEQYFGPGTRLTVT.

V usage is TRBV2 and J usage is TRBJ2-1; TRBD2 agrees at 9 bases. The CDR3 is made up of 15 amino acids. CDR1 is SNHLY and CDR2 is FYNNEI in the germline V gene. The J segment lost 4 bases and the V segment lost 6 bases, leaving 7 bases of the junction unmatched. The CDR3 nucleotides are TGTGCCAGCAGGGATAGCGGGGGAGCTTACAATGAGCAGTTCTTC. Translated, it gives CASRDSGGAYNEQFF.

This clone is judged medium-sized. The chain couples TRBV4-3 to TRBJ1-2; D is possibly TRBD1 (5 bases). The length of the CDR3 is 15 residues. Germline V lookup: CDR1 LGHNA, CDR2 YSLEER. Trimming shortened V by 1 base and J by 6 bases, and 15 bases separated the two germline ends. The CDR3: CASSQGLFGGDGYTF. DNA of the CDR3: TGCGCCAGCAGCCAAGGACTATTTGGGGGGGATGGCTACACCTTC.

By sample fraction, this clone is medium-sized (0.01 to 0.1%). The chain employs TRBV7-6 and TRBJ2-7; D might be TRBD1 (5 bases). CDR1 SGHVS and CDR2 FNYEAQ come from the germline V gene. The V end was cut by 0 bases, the J end by 4 bases, with 7 bases between. The CDR3 covers 13 residues. CDR3 in DNA: TGTGCCAGCAGCTTAGCGGACACATACGAGCAGTACTTC. Amino acid sequence: CASSLADTYEQYF.

This sequence joins TRBV4-3 and TRBJ2-7; 7 bases align to TRBD1. CDR1 LGHNA and CDR2 YSLEER come from the germline V gene. After removal of 2 bases from V and 0 bases from J, the junction contained 10 bases not matched to a gene. The CDR3 is made up of 17 amino acids. The CDR3 DNA is TGCGCCAGCAGCCAAAAGGGCGCGGCAGGGGGCTCCTACGAGCAGTACTTC. Translated: CASSQKGAAGGSYEQYF.

The chain recombines TRBV9 with TRBJ1-4, with 8 bases fitting TRBD1. V lost 3 bases to trimming and J lost 7 bases; unmatched junction nucleotides: 8. The CDR3 has 15 amino acids. The germline gives CDR1 SGDLS, CDR2 YYNGEE. CDR3 coding DNA: TGTGCCAGCAGCGAATGGACAGGGTCTGGTGAAAAACTGTTTTTT. Its translation is CASSEWTGSGEKLFF.

This clone was detected a few times. The chain has TRBV4-2 and TRBJ2-7, with 9 bases that match TRBD1. Trimming cost V 0 bases and J 4 bases; bases outside gene matches: 7. Germline V gives CDR1 LGHNA, CDR2 YNFKEQ. This CDR3 comprises 16 residues. CDR3 nucleotide sequence: TGTGCCAGCAGCCAAGATTCTACGACAGGGGGTTACGAGCAGTACTTC. The encoded protein is CASSQDSTTGGYEQYF.

The chain combines TRBV4-2 with TRBJ2-7; 7 nucleotides match TRBD2. Germline CDR1 LGHNA, CDR2 YNFKEQ. The CDR3 loop spans 15 amino acids. The ends lost 3 bases at V and 0 bases at J; junction bases unmatched: 5. CDR3 nucleotide sequence: TGTGCCAGCAGCCATCCCGGGACTACCTCCTACGAGCAGTACTTC. This codes for CASSHPGTTSYEQYF.

The gene calls are TRBV7-2 and TRBJ2-7; 11 bases match TRBD2. V shed 7 bases, J shed 1 base, and the junction held 6 bases outside the gene matches. Germline assignment: CDR1 SGHTA and CDR2 FQGNSA. The CDR3 length is 15 residues. CDR3 amino acids: CASTQGLADSYEQYF. CDR3 coding DNA: TGTGCCAGCACGCAGGGACTAGCGGATTCCTACGAGCAGTACTTC.

This clone counts as medium-sized (0.01 to 0.1%). This chain connects TRBV9 to TRBJ2-7; TRBD2 is a possible D gene (6 bases). Germline V gene data show CDR1 as SGDLS and CDR2 as YYNGEE. The V gene lost 0 bases and the J gene lost 5 bases, with 12 bases spanning the gap. The CDR3 runs 14 residues. The CDR3 sequence: CASSVGGVSNEQYF. DNA for the CDR3: TGTGCCAGCAGCGTAGGGGGGGTAAGCAACGAGCAGTACTTC.

The chain employs TRBV21-1 and TRBJ2-1; the table's D gene call, TRBD2, was not cross checked with the DNA. TRBV21-1 is labeled a pseudogene. The CDR3 sequence is 17 residues long. CDR3 loop: CASRFGVLHHSDNEQFF. The CDR3 region has the DNA TGTGCCAGCAGGTTCGGGGTGCTACACCATTCCGACAATGAGCAGTTCTTC.

This clone was seen just once. The chain combines TRBV11-2 with TRBJ2-1; no definite D call. Trimming left V 10 bases short and J 6 bases short, with 10 bases between. The length of the CDR3 is 11 residues. Germline CDR1 reads SGHAT; CDR2 reads FQNNGV. CDR3 amino acids: CATVRSNEQFF. Written as DNA, the CDR3 is TGTGCCACCGTCCGGTCCAATGAGCAGTTCTTC.

J is TRBJ1-3 and V is TRBV28; no definite D call. V lost 6 bases, J lost 0 bases, and 9 bases lay in between. Looked up from germline, CDR1 is MDHEN and CDR2 is SYDVKM. This CDR3 contains 14 residues. The CDR3 spells CASSLHGSGNTIYF. In nucleotides, the CDR3 is TGTGCCAGCAGCCTCCACGGCTCTGGAAACACCATATATTTT. The variable domain in full, with the rest retrieved from reference TRBV28 and TRBJ1-3, is DVKVTQSSRYLVKRTGEKVFLECVQDMDHENMFWYRQDPGLGLRLIYFSYDVKMKEKGDIPEGYSVSREKKERFSLILESASTNQTSMYLCASSLHGSGNTIYFGEGSWLTVV.

In DNA, the CDR3 is TGTGCCAGCAGCCCGGCACAGGTACTAGCCAAAAACATTCAGTACTTC. It yields the protein CASSPAQVLAKNIQYF. The chain is built from TRBV7-9 and TRBJ2-4; possibly TRBD1 for D (5 bases). Germline V gene lookup returns CDR1 SEHNR and CDR2 FQNEAQ (reference sequence). The V end was cut by 5 bases, the J end by 0 bases, with 14 bases between. There are 16 residues in the CDR3.

This sequence joins TRBV4-3 and TRBJ2-5; 12 nucleotides align to TRBD2. The CDR3 extends over 18 amino acids. V gave up 0 bases and J gave up 3 bases; unmatched junction bases: 8. Germline loops: CDR1 LGHNA, CDR2 YSLEER. The DNA of the CDR3 is TGCGCCAGCAGCCAAGATCTAGCGGGAGGGCTCTTAGAAGAGACCCAGTACTTC. It specifies CASSQDLAGGLLEETQYF.

The chain joins TRBV25-1 to TRBJ1-2; D not resolved. The germline gives CDR1 MGHDK, CDR2 SYGVNS. The CDR3 covers 13 residues. V shed 5 bases and J shed 8 bases, with 15 bases lying between them. The CDR3 region has the DNA TGTGCCAGCAGTACTCGGCAGGCTAAGGGCTACACCTTC. It codes for CASSTRQAKGYTF.